The TCR beta chain under discussion was sequenced for a study of blood T cell repertoires in COVID-19. At the level of the study: Acute and convalescent COVID-19 samples came from the United States, Italy and Spain. Sample material is recorded as cDNA or gDNA derived from T cells, B-cell-depleted T cells, or PBMCs.

As processed by the authors: The authors estimated nucleated cell counts from reference gene primer amplification. TCRdb's copy holds only in-frame clones and misses some; the assay was immunoSEQ multiplex PCR. V, J and clone size were drawn from that table, and D and trimming were deduced from the DNA. The sample consists of approximately 210,000 clones, 88% of them appearing once. The CDR3 contains 13 residues. J was trimmed by 7 bases and V by 5 bases; bases with no gene match: 3. CDR1 LNHNV and CDR2 YYDKDF come from the germline V gene (reference sequence). This chain joins TRBV15 and TRBJ2-7; TRBD1 aligns across 12 bases. This TCR was sampled from a man between 18 and 35 years old with active or convalescent COVID-19. The sample was peripheral blood. The CDR3 DNA is TGTGCCACCAGCTGGGACAGGGGGCAAGAGCAGTACTTC. As protein: CATSWDRGQEQYF. Looking up the rest from reference TRBV15 and TRBJ2-7 gives the full variable domain: DAMVIQNPRYQVTQFGKPVTLSCSQTLNHNVMYWYQQKSSQAPKLLFHYYDKDFNNEADTPDNFQSRRPNTSFCFLDIRSPGLGDTAMYLCATSWDRGQEQYFGPGTRLTVT.